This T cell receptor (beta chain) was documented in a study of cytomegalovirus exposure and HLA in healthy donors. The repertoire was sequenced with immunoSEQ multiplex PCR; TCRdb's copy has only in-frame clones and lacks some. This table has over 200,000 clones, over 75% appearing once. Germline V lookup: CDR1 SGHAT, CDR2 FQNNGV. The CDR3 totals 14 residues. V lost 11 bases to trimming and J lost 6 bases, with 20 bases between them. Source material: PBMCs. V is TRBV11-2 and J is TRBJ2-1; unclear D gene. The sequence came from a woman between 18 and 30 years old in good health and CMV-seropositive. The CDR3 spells CAGLGVPSRNEQFF. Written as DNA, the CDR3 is TGTGCCGGTCTCGGTGTACCTTCTCGCAATGAGCAGTTCTTC.